These 20 T cell receptor beta chains were all obtained from the same sample, sequenced in a study of glioma-infiltrating T cells after dendritic cell vaccination. Indicated time point: after dendritic cell vaccination, including at tumor progression/relapse. This table comes from immunoSEQ multiplex PCR, and its TCRdb copy is limited to in-frame clones, with some not included. The repertoire holds tens of thousands of clones, with more than 75% as singletons. The material was blood, obtained after dendritic cell vaccination. These receptor sequences come from a human donor with glioblastoma.

The chain is built from TRBV6-5 and TRBJ2-7; TRBD1 aligns across 9 bases. This CDR3 region has 15 residues. Germline-derived CDR1 and CDR2 are MNHEY and SVGAGI. V lost 7 bases, J lost 5 bases, and 12 bases stayed unmatched. CDR3 protein: CASNPAGTGTHEQYF. DNA of the CDR3: TGTGCCAGCAACCCAGCCGGGACAGGGACCCACGAGCAGTACTTC.

The chain is built from TRBV9 and TRBJ1-5; 8 bases match TRBD1. The CDR3 spans 15 residues. Trimming at V came to 3 bases and at J to 4 bases, leaving 6 bases not matched to a gene. In germline, CDR1 is SGDLS, CDR2 YYNGEE. In DNA, the CDR3 is TGTGCCAGCAGCGCACAGGGGGGGGAGAATCAGCCCCAGCATTTT. This sequence encodes CASSAQGGENQPQHF.

This clone appeared a single time. The V call is TRBV29-1, the J call TRBJ1-1; D remains ambiguous. The CDR3 length is 13 residues. V was pared by 2 bases and J by 1 base, with 8 bases between. Germline lookup yields CDR1 SQVTM and CDR2 ANQGSEA. The DNA for the CDR3 is TGCAGCGTTGAACAATGGCAGAACACTGAAGCTTTCTTT. This encodes CSVEQWQNTEAFF.

This chain joins TRBV27 and TRBJ2-7; the match to TRBD2 covers 10 bases. CDR1 and CDR2 from the germline V gene are MNHEY and SMNVEV (reference sequence). J gave up 4 bases and V 7 bases, and 7 bases lay outside the gene matches. CDR3 length equals 14 residues. CDR3 nucleotides: TGTGCCAGCAAGGCTAGCGGGAGACGGTACGAGCAGTACTTC. Translation gives CASKASGRRYEQYF.

The chain carries TRBV5-1 and TRBJ1-4, with D perhaps TRBD1 (6 bases). Trimming cost V 2 bases and J 7 bases, with 9 bases left between them. CDR1 SGHRS and CDR2 YFSETQ come from the germline V gene. The CDR3 totals 13 residues. The CDR3 region has the DNA TGCGCCAGCAGCTTAGACAGGACTGAAAAACTGTTTTTT. It translates to CASSLDRTEKLFF.

CDR3 sequence (DNA): TGTGCCAGCAGCCCCAGCCAGCGGGGGCCCTCCTACAATGAGCAGTTCTTC. Protein: CASSPSQRGPSYNEQFF. This chain uses TRBV7-9 with TRBJ2-1; 8 bases match TRBD2. The CDR3 extends over 17 amino acids. V dropped 5 bases and J dropped 0; count of bases not matched to a gene: 9. Per the germline V gene, CDR1 is SEHNR and CDR2 is FQNEAQ (reference sequence).

This clone was observed a single time. V usage is TRBV27 and J usage is TRBJ1-1; the match to TRBD1 covers 8 bases. The CDR3 spans 13 residues. The junction had 4 bases not matched to a gene; V was cut back by 6 bases and J by 4 bases. In germline, CDR1 is MNHEY, CDR2 SMNVEV (reference sequence). The CDR3 protein is CASRQGAITEAFF. Written as DNA, the CDR3 is TGTGCCAGCAGGCAGGGGGCCATCACTGAAGCTTTCTTT.

This chain links TRBV5-1 with TRBJ2-3; 13 bases are shared with TRBD2. This CDR3 has 17 residues. V was pared by 4 bases and J by 5 bases, with 10 bases of the junction left unmatched. Per the germline V gene, CDR1 is SGHRS and CDR2 is YFSETQ. The CDR3 sequence is CASSPITSGRALDTQYF. CDR3 DNA: TGCGCCAGCAGCCCTATCACTAGCGGGAGGGCCTTAGATACGCAGTATTTT.

The rearrangement joins TRBV2 to TRBJ1-1; 10 nucleotides line up with TRBD1. This CDR3 has 14 amino acids. Trimming removed 7 bases from V and 3 bases from J; junction bases left unmatched: 5. CDR1 is SNHLY, CDR2 FYNNEI, per germline. The DNA of the CDR3 is TGTGCCAGCAACGGACAGGGGGATTACACTGAAGCTTTCTTT. Protein product: CASNGQGDYTEAFF.

This clone has only one observation. The chain joins TRBV9 to TRBJ2-1; D uncertain. V was pared by 4 bases and J by 6 bases, with 14 bases between. The germline V gene has CDR1 SGDLS and CDR2 YYNGEE. The CDR3 runs 14 residues. CDR3 sequence: CASSLFGEPNEQFF. The CDR3 region has the DNA TGTGCCAGCAGCCTCTTCGGAGAGCCCAATGAGCAGTTCTTC.

This clone came up a few times. The genes are TRBV10-2 and TRBJ1-2; D is unresolved. V was trimmed by 2 bases and J by 4 bases, leaving 5 bases between them. Germline CDR1 WSHSY, CDR2 SAAADI. This CDR3 is 12 amino acids long. The CDR3 here is CASSETIYGYTF. The CDR3 region has the DNA TGCGCCAGCAGTGAGACTATCTATGGCTACACCTTC.

This sequence joins TRBV19 and TRBJ2-7; 10 positions match TRBD2. The CDR3 length is 14 residues. Germline CDR1 reads LNHDA; CDR2 reads SQIVND (reference sequence). The V and J ends lost 5 bases and 2 bases, in that order; junction bases with no gene match: 3. The DNA of the CDR3 is TGTGCCAGTAGTTTAGCGGGAGGACCCTACGAGCAGTACTTC. Protein product: CASSLAGGPYEQYF.

The chain uses TRBV2 and TRBJ1-5, with 7 bases lining up with TRBD1. CDR1 and CDR2 (germline): SNHLY, FYNNEI. The CDR3 is made up of 13 amino acids. V lost 6 bases, J lost 5 bases, and 4 bases stayed unmatched. The CDR3 DNA follows: TGTGCCAGCAGGTGGGACAGCGATCAGCCCCAGCATTTT. It specifies CASRWDSDQPQHF.

The sample holds one count of this clone. The rearrangement uses TRBV18 and TRBJ2-2; 7 nucleotides agree with TRBD2. J lost 6 bases, V lost 6 bases, and 10 bases had no gene match. Germline V lookup: CDR1 KGHSH, CDR2 LQKENI. The length of the CDR3 is 15 residues. In nucleotides, the CDR3 is TGTGCCAGCTCGGGCGGGAGAAAAGAGTCCGGGGAGCTGTTTTTT. Translating it yields CASSGGRKESGELFF.

The chain uses TRBV2 and TRBJ2-7, with TRBD2 matching over 7 bases. Per the germline V gene, CDR1 is SNHLY and CDR2 is FYNNEI. The CDR3 extends over 17 amino acids. Trimming cost V 3 bases and J 3 bases; bases outside gene matches: 14. CDR3 coding DNA: TGTGCCAGCAGTGAGGGGCCCCTGGCGGGAGTTATCTACGAGCAGTACTTC. Protein: CASSEGPLAGVIYEQYF.

The chain recombines TRBV4-1 with TRBJ1-2; no clear D gene. Germline CDR1 MGHRA, CDR2 YSYEKL. The CDR3 loop spans 16 amino acids. V lost 4 bases and J lost 0, with 15 bases in between. The CDR3 nucleotides are TGCGCCAGCAGCCCCCTCCTGACACAATCTAACTATGGCTACACCTTC. It is translated as CASSPLLTQSNYGYTF.

The chain links TRBV5-1 to TRBJ2-4; D is perhaps TRBD2 (5 bases). The CDR3 is 16 residues long. CDR1 SGHRS and CDR2 YFSETQ come from the germline V gene. Trimming left V 4 bases short and J 9 bases short, with 23 bases between. DNA for the CDR3: TGCGCCAGCAGCGCCGATGTACAGCAACGGGGTGGCATTCAGTACTTC. Residues: CASSADVQQRGGIQYF.

The rearrangement joins TRBV10-3 to TRBJ2-3, with D possibly TRBD1 on 5 matching bases. Looked up from germline, CDR1 is ENHRY and CDR2 is SYGVKD. The CDR3 contains 14 residues. Trimming took 4 bases from V and 0 from J, leaving 8 bases between them. Here the CDR3 reads CAISGQSSTDTQYF. The CDR3 nucleotides read TGTGCCATCAGTGGACAGTCTAGCACAGATACGCAGTATTTT.

This sequence joins TRBV10-3 and TRBJ2-7; tentative D call: TRBD1 (5 bases). Germline assignment: CDR1 ENHRY and CDR2 SYGVKD. The V end was cut by 7 bases, the J end by 1 base, with 17 bases between. The CDR3 runs 15 residues. Here the CDR3 reads CAIKPSAGSSYEQYF. The CDR3 coding sequence is TGTGCCATCAAGCCCTCTGCAGGGTCGTCCTACGAGCAGTACTTC.

This clone was counted a few times. A read error may produce the germline difference seen at one junction end. The chain recombines TRBV19 with TRBJ1-3; no clear D. This CDR3 comprises 11 residues. CDR1 is LNHDA, CDR2 SQIVND, per germline (reference sequence). In DNA form, the CDR3 reads TGTGCCAGTAAAGGATACGGGTCGGAGGATTTT. Translating gives CASKGYGSEDF.